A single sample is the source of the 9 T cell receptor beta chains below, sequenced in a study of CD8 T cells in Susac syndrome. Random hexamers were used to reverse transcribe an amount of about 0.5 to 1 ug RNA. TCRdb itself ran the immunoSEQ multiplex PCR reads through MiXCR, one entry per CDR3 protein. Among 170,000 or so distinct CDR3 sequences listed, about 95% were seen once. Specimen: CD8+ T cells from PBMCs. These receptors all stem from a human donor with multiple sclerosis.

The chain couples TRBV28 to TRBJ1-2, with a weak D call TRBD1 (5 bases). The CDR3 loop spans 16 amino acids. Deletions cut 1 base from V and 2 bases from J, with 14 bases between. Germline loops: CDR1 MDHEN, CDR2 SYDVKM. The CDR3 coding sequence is TGTGCCAGCAGTTTATCGTCCTCGAAGGGGAACTATGGCTACACCTTC. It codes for CASSLSSSKGNYGYTF.

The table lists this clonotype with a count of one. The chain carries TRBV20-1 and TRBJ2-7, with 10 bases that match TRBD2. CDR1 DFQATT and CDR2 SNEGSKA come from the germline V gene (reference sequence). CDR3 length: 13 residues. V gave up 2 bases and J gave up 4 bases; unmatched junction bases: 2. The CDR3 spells CSARTAGGYEQYF. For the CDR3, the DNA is TGCAGTGCTAGAACAGCGGGAGGGTACGAGCAGTACTTC.

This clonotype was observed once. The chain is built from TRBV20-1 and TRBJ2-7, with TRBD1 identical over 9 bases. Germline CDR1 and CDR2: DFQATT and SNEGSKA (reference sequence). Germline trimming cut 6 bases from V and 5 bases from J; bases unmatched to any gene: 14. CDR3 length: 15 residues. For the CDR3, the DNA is TGCAGTGCCCCCCCCGGGACAGGGATATTGGACGAGCAGTACTTC. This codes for CSAPPGTGILDEQYF.

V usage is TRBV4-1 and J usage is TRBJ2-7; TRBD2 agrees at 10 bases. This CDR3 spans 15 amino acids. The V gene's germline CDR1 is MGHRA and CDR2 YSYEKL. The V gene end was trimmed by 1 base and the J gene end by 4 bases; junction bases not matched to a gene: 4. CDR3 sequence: CASSQASGRVYEQYF. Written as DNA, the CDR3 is TGCGCCAGCAGCCAAGCTAGCGGGAGAGTGTACGAGCAGTACTTC.

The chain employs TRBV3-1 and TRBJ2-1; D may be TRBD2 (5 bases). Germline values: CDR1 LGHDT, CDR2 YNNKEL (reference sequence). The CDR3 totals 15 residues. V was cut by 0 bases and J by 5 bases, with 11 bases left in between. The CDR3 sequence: CASSQDEGQDNEQFF. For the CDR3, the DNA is TGTGCCAGCAGCCAAGATGAGGGCCAAGACAATGAGCAGTTCTTC.

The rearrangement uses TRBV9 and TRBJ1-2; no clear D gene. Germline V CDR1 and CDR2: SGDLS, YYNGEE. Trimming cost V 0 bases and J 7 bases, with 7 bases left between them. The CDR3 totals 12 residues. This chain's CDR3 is CASSVGGFGYTF. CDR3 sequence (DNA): TGTGCCAGCAGCGTAGGGGGTTTTGGCTACACCTTC.

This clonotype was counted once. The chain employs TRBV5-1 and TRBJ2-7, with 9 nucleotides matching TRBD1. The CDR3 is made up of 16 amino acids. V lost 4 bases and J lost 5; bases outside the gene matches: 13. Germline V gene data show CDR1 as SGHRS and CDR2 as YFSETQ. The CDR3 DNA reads TGCGCCAGCAGCGAGACCGGGACAGGGAACGTCGACGAGCAGTACTTC. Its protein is CASSETGTGNVDEQYF.

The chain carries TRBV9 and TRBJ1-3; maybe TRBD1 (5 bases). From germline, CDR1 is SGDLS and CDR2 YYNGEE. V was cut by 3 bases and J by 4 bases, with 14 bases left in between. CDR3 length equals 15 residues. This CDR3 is CASSGLGTSGNTIYF. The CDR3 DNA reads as TGTGCCAGCAGCGGACTCGGGACGTCGGGAAACACCATATATTTT.

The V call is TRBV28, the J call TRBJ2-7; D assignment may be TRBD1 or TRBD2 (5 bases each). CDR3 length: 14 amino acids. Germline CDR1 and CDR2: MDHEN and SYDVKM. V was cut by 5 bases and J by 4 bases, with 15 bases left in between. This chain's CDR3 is CASSPKGWGYEQYF. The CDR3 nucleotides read TGTGCCAGCAGTCCCAAGGGTTGGGGGTACGAGCAGTACTTC. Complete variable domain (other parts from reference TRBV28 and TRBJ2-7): DVKVTQSSRYLVKRTGEKVFLECVQDMDHENMFWYRQDPGLGLRLIYFSYDVKMKEKGDIPEGYSVSREKKERFSLILESASTNQTSMYLCASSPKGWGYEQYFGPGTRLTVT.